This entry lists 23 T cell receptor beta chains sequenced from one sample in a study of blood T cell repertoires in COVID-19. The method was immunoSEQ multiplex PCR; TCRdb's version includes in-frame clones alone and lacks a portion of them. The sample holds fewer than 500,000 clones, roughly 80% seen once. Sequenced: peripheral blood. These receptors were collected from a human donor with acute or convalescent COVID-19. The donor label of this sample is uncertain.

This clone was counted many times. The chain has TRBV2 and TRBJ2-1; 9 positions agree with TRBD1. The CDR3 totals 14 residues. After removal of 5 bases from V and 6 bases from J, the junction contained 5 bases not matched to a gene. From germline, CDR1 is SNHLY and CDR2 FYNNEI. The CDR3 region has the DNA TGTGCCAGCAGTAAGGAGGGACAGGGCAATGAGCAGTTCTTC. Translating gives CASSKEGQGNEQFF.

CDR3 coding DNA: TGCGCCAGCAGCTTGGTGGACAGGGACACCGGGGAGCTGTTTTTT. Translating gives CASSLVDRDTGELFF. The chain recombines TRBV5-1 with TRBJ2-2, with TRBD1 identical over 8 bases. The CDR3 spans 15 residues. With V trimmed by 0 bases and J by 3 bases, 1 base remained unmatched. CDR1 and CDR2 from the germline V gene are SGHRS and YFSETQ.

The chain joins TRBV6-4 to TRBJ2-7; the match to TRBD1 covers 11 bases. V dropped 0 bases and J dropped 3; count of bases not matched to a gene: 1. Germline CDR1 and CDR2: MRHNA and SNTAGT. CDR3 length: 15 residues. The CDR3 sequence: CASSDSGTGGYEQYF. Written as DNA, the CDR3 is TGTGCCAGCAGTGACTCAGGGACAGGGGGCTACGAGCAGTACTTC.

This sequence joins TRBV7-2 and TRBJ1-1; D might be TRBD1 (6 bases). Trimming took 5 bases from V and 5 from J, leaving 15 bases between them. CDR3 length: 14 residues. Germline V gene data show CDR1 as SGHTA and CDR2 as FQGNSA. CDR3 sequence (DNA): TGTGCCAGCAGCGTAAGGGGGGGGGCGACTGAAGCTTTCTTT. This codes for CASSVRGGATEAFF.

The genes are TRBV14 and TRBJ2-3; 11 nucleotides match TRBD2. From germline, CDR1 is SGHDN and CDR2 FVKESK. The CDR3 spans 18 residues. The V and J ends lost 3 bases and 8 bases, in that order; junction bases with no gene match: 16. The CDR3 protein is CASSQLSSGGSRQGTQYF. CDR3 nucleotides: TGTGCCAGCAGCCAGCTGTCTAGCGGGGGGTCCCGTCAGGGTACGCAGTATTTT.

The chain links TRBV6-4 to TRBJ1-5; D not resolved. Trimming stripped 6 bases from V and 0 bases from J, with 6 bases between. Germline CDR1 reads MRHNA; CDR2 reads SNTAGT. The CDR3 is 13 amino acids. CDR3 amino acids: CASSASSNQPQHF. The CDR3 DNA follows: TGTGCCAGCAGCGCCAGTAGCAATCAGCCCCAGCATTTT.

This sequence joins TRBV28 and TRBJ2-7; 12 bases map to TRBD1. The CDR3 consists of 14 residues. Losses at the gene ends were 10 bases for V and 4 bases for J; bases not matched to a gene: 8. Germline CDR1 and CDR2: MDHEN and SYDVKM. The CDR3 sequence: CAIQKGQGAYEQYF. CDR3 DNA: TGTGCCATCCAGAAGGGACAGGGGGCTTACGAGCAGTACTTC.

V usage is TRBV27 and J usage is TRBJ1-2, with D maybe TRBD1 (6 bases). CDR1 and CDR2 (germline): MNHEY, SMNVEV (reference sequence). The CDR3 length is 14 residues. V was shortened by 2 bases and J by 4 bases, with 11 bases between the two germline ends. Written as DNA, the CDR3 is TGTGCCAGCAGTTTAAACAGGGTGGGCTATGGCTACACCTTC. It is translated as CASSLNRVGYGYTF.

The rearrangement links TRBV2 to TRBJ2-7, with TRBD2 matching over 11 bases. The CDR3 runs 15 residues. The germline V gene has CDR1 SNHLY and CDR2 FYNNEI. After removal of 4 bases from V and 6 bases from J, the junction contained 8 bases not matched to a gene. The CDR3 is CASSVEGLAGGEQYF. The CDR3 region has the DNA TGTGCCAGCAGTGTGGAGGGCCTAGCGGGAGGCGAGCAGTACTTC.

This clone showed up just once. V and J are TRBV5-1 and TRBJ2-7, with 9 bases aligning to TRBD1. The V segment lost 4 bases and the J segment 5 bases; nucleotides outside the gene matches: 10. Germline assignment: CDR1 SGHRS and CDR2 YFSETQ. This CDR3 is 15 amino acids long. In DNA form, the CDR3 reads TGCGCCAGCAGCGGTGGGAGGGGACAGGGAAACGAGCAGTACTTC. Its protein product is CASSGGRGQGNEQYF.

This chain uses TRBV3-1 (or the pseudogene TRBV3-2) with TRBJ1-4; 9 bases fit TRBD1. Per the germline V gene, CDR1 is LGHDT and CDR2 is YNNKEL (reference sequence). With 2 bases clipped from V and 3 bases from J, the junction kept 4 bases outside the gene matches. CDR3 length: 16 residues. The CDR3 coding sequence is TGTGCCAGCAGCCAACGGTACAGGGGGCCTAATGAAAAACTGTTTTTT. It codes for CASSQRYRGPNEKLFF.

The gene calls are TRBV6-1 and TRBJ1-2; D perhaps matches TRBD1 (5 bases). Trimming took 2 bases from V and 7 from J, leaving 8 bases between them. This CDR3 has 12 amino acids. The germline gives CDR1 MNHNS, CDR2 SASEGT. CDR3: CASSEYRGGYTF. DNA for the CDR3: TGTGCCAGCAGTGAATATAGGGGTGGCTACACCTTC.

V is TRBV2 and J is TRBJ2-2; 10 bases align to TRBD1. Germline CDR1 reads SNHLY; CDR2 reads FYNNEI. Trimming took 5 bases from V and 9 from J; bases not matched to a gene: 9. The CDR3 contains 15 residues. DNA for the CDR3: TGTGCCAGCAGTAACAAGGACAGGGGGGGACGGGAGCTGTTTTTT. It yields the protein CASSNKDRGGRELFF. Full variable domain (missing parts from reference TRBV2 and TRBJ2-2): EPEVTQTPSHQVTQMGQEVILRCVPISNHLYFYWYRQILGQKVEFLVSFYNNEISEKSEIFDDQFSVERPDGSNFTLKIRSTKLEDSAMYFCASSNKDRGGRELFFGEGSRLTVL.

The rearrangement joins TRBV12-3 or TRBV12-4 to TRBJ2-1; a possible D gene is TRBD2 (5 bases). CDR3 length: 12 residues. With 1 base removed from V and 10 bases from J, the gap between germline ends came to 8 bases. DNA for the CDR3: TGTGCCAGCAGTTTAGAGGGAGTAGAGCAGTTCTTC. Protein: CASSLEGVEQFF.

This clone is a singleton in its sample. The gene calls are TRBV5-8 and TRBJ1-2; D may be TRBD1 (6 bases). Trimming stripped 4 bases from V and 8 bases from J, with 18 bases between. The germline V gene encodes CDR1 SGHTS and CDR2 YDEGEE. There are 14 residues in the CDR3. CDR3 sequence (DNA): TGTGCCAGCAGCGACTGGGGGGGCGTTGGAGGCTACACCTTC. Translation: CASSDWGGVGGYTF. Supplemented by reference TRBV5-8 and TRBJ1-2, the full variable domain reads EAGVTQSPTHLIKTRGQQATLRCSPISGHTSVYWYQQALGLGLQFLLWYDEGEERNRGNFPPRFSGRQFPNYSSELNVNALELEDSALYLCASSDWGGVGGYTFGSGTRLTVV.

The rearrangement uses TRBV4-1 and TRBJ1-1; 9 nucleotides line up with TRBD1. The germline CDR1 and CDR2 sequences are MGHRA and YSYEKL. J lost 3 bases, V lost 0 bases, and 20 bases had no gene match. The CDR3 is made up of 21 amino acids. The CDR3 here is CASSQDSRNRVNRGRDTEAFF. CDR3 nucleotides: TGCGCCAGCAGCCAAGATTCCCGGAACCGGGTGAACAGGGGGCGGGACACTGAAGCTTTCTTT.

The genes are TRBV19 and TRBJ1-5, with no clear D. This CDR3 is 15 amino acids long. The germline V and J ends were trimmed by 6 bases and 5 bases, with 17 bases remaining between them. The V gene's germline CDR1 is LNHDA and CDR2 SQIVND (reference sequence). The CDR3 spells CASRTGRTTYQPQHF. The CDR3 nucleotides read TGTGCCAGTAGGACGGGAAGGACCACCTATCAGCCCCAGCATTTT.

The rearrangement uses TRBV18 and TRBJ1-2; the match to TRBD1 covers 11 bases. The ends lost 3 bases at V and 10 bases at J; junction bases unmatched: 19. The CDR3 consists of 18 residues. The V gene's germline CDR1 is KGHSH and CDR2 LQKENI. CDR3: CASSPNIRLGQGALFYTF. In DNA, the CDR3 is TGTGCCAGCTCACCCAATATACGCCTCGGACAGGGGGCTCTCTTCTACACCTTC.

The chain carries TRBV11-2 and TRBJ2-7; 8 positions agree with TRBD1. Germline trimming cut 5 bases from V and 3 bases from J; bases unmatched to any gene: 12. CDR3 size: 16 residues. Germline CDR1 and CDR2: SGHAT and FQNNGV. The CDR3 sequence: CASSPTPDRANYEQYF. CDR3 coding DNA: TGTGCCAGCAGCCCTACCCCGGACAGGGCAAACTACGAGCAGTACTTC.

The rearrangement links TRBV5-1 to TRBJ2-1, with unresolved D. CDR3 length: 12 amino acids. With 1 base removed from V and 9 bases from J, the gap between germline ends came to 8 bases. CDR1 is SGHRS, CDR2 YFSETQ, per germline. DNA for the CDR3: TGCGCCAGCAGCTTGACGTCGGGTGAGCAGTTCTTC. Translating gives CASSLTSGEQFF.

J is TRBJ2-1 and V is TRBV6-2 or TRBV6-3, with D unresolved. V gave up 2 bases and J gave up 6 bases, with 11 bases separating them. Germline V CDR1 and CDR2: MNHEY, SVGEGT. The CDR3 runs to 14 residues. The CDR3 sequence is CASSYQFLANEQFF. The DNA for the CDR3 is TGTGCCAGCAGTTACCAGTTCTTGGCCAATGAGCAGTTCTTC.

V gene TRBV3-1 (or the pseudogene TRBV3-2) combines with J gene TRBJ1-2, with D possibly TRBD1 on 5 matching bases. The CDR3 is made up of 14 amino acids. V gave up 4 bases and J gave up 7 bases, with 16 bases separating them. CDR1 and CDR2 (germline): LGHDT, YNNKEL (reference sequence). The CDR3 coding sequence is TGTGCCAGCAGCCCCAGTCCGGGGGGAGGTGGCTACACCTTC. Translated: CASSPSPGGGGYTF.

This sequence joins TRBV28 and TRBJ1-5; 10 nucleotides match TRBD1. This CDR3 spans 16 amino acids. The germline V gene has CDR1 MDHEN and CDR2 SYDVKM. Trimming removed 3 bases from V and 2 bases from J; junction bases left unmatched: 4. This chain's CDR3 is CASSFRDRGRNQPQHF. Written as DNA, the CDR3 is TGTGCCAGCAGTTTCCGGGACAGGGGACGCAATCAGCCCCAGCATTTT. Variable domain in full (rest from reference TRBV28 and TRBJ1-5): DVKVTQSSRYLVKRTGEKVFLECVQDMDHENMFWYRQDPGLGLRLIYFSYDVKMKEKGDIPEGYSVSREKKERFSLILESASTNQTSMYLCASSFRDRGRNQPQHFGDGTRLSIL.